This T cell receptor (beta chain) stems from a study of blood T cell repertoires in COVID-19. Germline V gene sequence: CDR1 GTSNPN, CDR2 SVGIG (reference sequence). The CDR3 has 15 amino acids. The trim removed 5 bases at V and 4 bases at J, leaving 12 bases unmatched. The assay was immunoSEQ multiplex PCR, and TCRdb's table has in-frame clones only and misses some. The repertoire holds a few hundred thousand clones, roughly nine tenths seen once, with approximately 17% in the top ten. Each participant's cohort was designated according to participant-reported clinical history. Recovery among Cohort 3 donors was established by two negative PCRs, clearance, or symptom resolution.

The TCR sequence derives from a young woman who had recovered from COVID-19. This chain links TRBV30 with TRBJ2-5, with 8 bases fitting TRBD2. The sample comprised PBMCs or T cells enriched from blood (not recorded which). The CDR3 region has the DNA TGTGCCTGGGCAGCCCCCTTTGCGGGGGGAGAGACCCAGTACTTC. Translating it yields CAWAAPFAGGETQYF.